One sample yielded the 26 T cell receptor beta chains listed below, sequenced in a study of shared T cell receptors in the human thymus. The protocol was immunoSEQ multiplex PCR, while the TCRdb copy is restricted to in-frame clones and leaves out a portion. Here the sample spans approximately 490,000 clones, 70% to 80% being singletons. Another study also made use of these data, one on human thymus T cells.

The sequenced material came from thymocytes. The origin of the receptors is a boy in the first two years of life with a congenital heart defect.

The chain recombines TRBV5-1 with TRBJ2-2, with 7 bases lining up with TRBD2. The CDR3 spans 14 residues. Germline lookup yields CDR1 SGHRS and CDR2 YFSETQ. V trimming: 7 bases; J trimming: 1 base; junction bases outside the gene matches: 4. CDR3 in amino acids: CASSQRENTGELFF. In DNA, the CDR3 is TGCGCCAGCTCCCAGCGGGAGAACACCGGGGAGCTGTTTTTT.

This chain links TRBV2 with TRBJ1-1; 9 nucleotides match TRBD1. Germline lookup yields CDR1 SNHLY and CDR2 FYNNEI. V was clipped by 2 bases and J by 2 bases; unmatched bases: 6. The CDR3 runs to 16 residues. CDR3 nucleotide sequence: TGTGCCAGCAGTGAACGGGACAGGGATACAAACACTGAAGCTTTCTTT. Encoded protein: CASSERDRDTNTEAFF. The full variable domain, completed using reference TRBV2 and TRBJ1-1, is EPEVTQTPSHQVTQMGQEVILRCVPISNHLYFYWYRQILGQKVEFLVSFYNNEISEKSEIFDDQFSVERPDGSNFTLKIRSTKLEDSAMYFCASSERDRDTNTEAFFGQGTRLTVV.

The rearrangement uses TRBV4-3 and TRBJ2-7; 9 positions match TRBD2. This CDR3 spans 18 amino acids. Trimming took 0 bases from V and 5 from J; bases not matched to a gene: 14. Germline V gene lookup returns CDR1 LGHNA and CDR2 YSLEER. CDR3 loop: CASSQDRGRLAAPHEQYF. Written as DNA, the CDR3 is TGCGCCAGCAGCCAAGATCGAGGCAGACTAGCGGCTCCCCACGAGCAGTACTTC.

The genes are TRBV6-1 and TRBJ1-5, with 8 bases lining up with TRBD1. CDR3 length: 15 residues. CDR1 and CDR2 (germline): MNHNS, SASEGT. With V trimmed by 3 bases and J by 6 bases, 7 bases remained unmatched. CDR3 nucleotide sequence: TGTGCCAGCAGTGACGGGGGACAGGCGGGTCAGCCCCAGCATTTT. Translated, it gives CASSDGGQAGQPQHF.

This clone appeared once. V and J are TRBV7-9 and TRBJ2-1; D is possibly TRBD1 (6 bases). V was cut by 5 bases and J by 9 bases, with 8 bases left in between. Germline V CDR1 and CDR2: SEHNR, FQNEAQ (reference sequence). The CDR3 contains 11 residues. CDR3: CASSLQGEQFF. The CDR3 nucleotides are TGTGCCAGCAGCCTACAGGGTGAGCAGTTCTTC.

V and J are TRBV4-3 and TRBJ2-1, with 7 bases matching TRBD2. The V gene's germline CDR1 is LGHNA and CDR2 YSLEER. The CDR3 length is 17 residues. V trimming: 0 bases; J trimming: 3 bases; junction bases outside the gene matches: 8. CDR3 sequence (DNA): TGCGCCAGCAGCCAAGAGGGAATGGGGGGGGACTACAATGAGCAGTTCTTC. This translates into CASSQEGMGGDYNEQFF.

The chain recombines TRBV14 with TRBJ2-7, with 7 bases lining up with TRBD2. This CDR3 is 14 amino acids long. V shed 1 base and J 6 bases; nucleotides not matched to a gene: 6. In germline, CDR1 is SGHDN, CDR2 FVKESK. Here the CDR3 reads CASSQGLAWFEQYF. CDR3 sequence (DNA): TGTGCCAGCAGCCAAGGACTAGCTTGGTTCGAGCAGTACTTC.

This chain connects TRBV10-2 to TRBJ2-3; 7 nucleotides align to TRBD1. The CDR3 runs to 15 residues. Germline-derived CDR1 and CDR2 are WSHSY and SAAADI. The V gene end was trimmed by 7 bases and the J gene end by 0 bases; junction bases not matched to a gene: 7. CDR3 sequence (DNA): TGCGCCAGCACCACGACAGGGTTTAGCACAGATACGCAGTATTTT. It encodes CASTTTGFSTDTQYF.

The gene calls are TRBV6-1 and TRBJ2-6, with 7 bases aligning to TRBD1. V was pared by 9 bases and J by 0 bases, with 5 bases of the junction left unmatched. CDR3 size: 15 residues. Germline lookup yields CDR1 MNHNS and CDR2 SASEGT. Here the CDR3 reads CASRDSRSGANVLTF. For the CDR3, the DNA is TGTGCCAGTCGGGACAGCCGCTCTGGGGCCAACGTCCTGACTTTC.

The genes are TRBV5-3 and TRBJ2-7, with 10 bases that match TRBD2. TRBV5-3 is an open reading frame, and its role is uncertain. The CDR3 runs to 13 residues. V was clipped by 8 bases and J by 9 bases; unmatched bases: 11. The DNA for the CDR3 is TGTGCCAGGGGCACAGCGGGAGGGATTTGGCAGTACTTC. Its protein is CARGTAGGIWQYF.

The V gene is TRBV9, the J gene TRBJ2-5, with 9 positions matching TRBD1. The CDR3 is 15 amino acids. Germline V gives CDR1 SGDLS, CDR2 YYNGEE. V lost 3 bases, J lost 0 bases, and 3 bases stayed unmatched. The CDR3 bases are TGTGCCAGCAGCGCCGGGACAGGGTACCAAGAGACCCAGTACTTC. This gives the protein CASSAGTGYQETQYF. Drawing the rest from reference TRBV9 and TRBJ2-5, the complete variable domain is DSGVTQTPKHLITATGQRVTLRCSPRSGDLSVYWYQQSLDQGLQFLIQYYNGEERAKGNILERFSAQQFPDLHSELNLSSLELGDSALYFCASSAGTGYQETQYFGPGTRLLVL.

This chain links TRBV6-1 with TRBJ2-1; D is unclear. CDR1 and CDR2 from the germline V gene are MNHNS and SASEGT. Deletions cut 8 bases from V and 1 base from J, with 12 bases between. CDR3 size: 14 residues. CDR3 residues: CASGRLASYNEQFF. The CDR3 nucleotides are TGTGCCAGCGGAAGACTGGCTTCCTACAATGAGCAGTTCTTC.

The J gene is TRBJ2-2, the V gene TRBV5-6, with D possibly being TRBD2 (6 bases). CDR1 is SGHDT, CDR2 YYEEEE, per germline. There are 16 residues in the CDR3. V lost 0 bases and J 3 bases, leaving 12 bases between the germline ends. The DNA of the CDR3 is TGTGCCAGCAGCTTGGAGGTTGCGGGATACACCGGGGAGCTGTTTTTT. Its protein is CASSLEVAGYTGELFF.

The chain uses TRBV5-1 and TRBJ2-1, with 8 bases identical to TRBD2. Germline CDR1 is SGHRS and CDR2 is YFSETQ. This CDR3 has 14 amino acids. V shed 4 bases and J 2 bases; nucleotides not matched to a gene: 2. CDR3: CASSRLAPYNEQFF. CDR3 coding DNA: TGCGCCAGCAGCAGACTAGCGCCCTACAATGAGCAGTTCTTC.

The V gene is TRBV4-2, the J gene TRBJ2-7; D not certain. The V gene lost 4 bases and the J gene lost 5 bases, with 18 bases spanning the gap. Germline CDR1 LGHNA, CDR2 YNFKEQ. The CDR3 runs to 15 residues. CDR3 in DNA: TGTGCCAGCAGCCGAGATACTGATCCCTTCCACGAGCAGTACTTC. It codes for CASSRDTDPFHEQYF.

The CDR3 loop is CASSQAPREGVDYEQYF. The CDR3 nucleotides are TGCGCCAGCAGCCAAGCTCCGAGGGAGGGTGTGGATTACGAGCAGTACTTC. The chain employs TRBV4-3 and TRBJ2-7; TRBD2 matches 7 bases. CDR3 length: 17 amino acids. Per the germline V gene, CDR1 is LGHNA and CDR2 is YSLEER. With 1 base clipped from V and 4 bases from J, the junction kept 13 bases outside the gene matches.

The chain couples TRBV29-1 to TRBJ2-1; TRBD2 agrees at 7 bases. There are 14 residues in the CDR3. CDR1 and CDR2 from the germline V gene are SQVTM and ANQGSEA. With V trimmed by 3 bases and J by 8 bases, 10 bases remained unmatched. The CDR3 loop is CSVEPTSIVDEQFF. CDR3 nucleotide sequence: TGCAGCGTTGAGCCGACTAGCATAGTAGATGAGCAGTTCTTC.

This rearrangement joins TRBV6-5 to TRBJ2-2; 8 nucleotides line up with TRBD2. The CDR3 loop spans 15 amino acids. Germline V gives CDR1 MNHEY, CDR2 SVGAGI. The junction had 10 bases not matched to a gene; V was cut back by 6 bases and J by 7 bases. CDR3 DNA: TGTGCCAGCAGAGGCCTAGCGGGCGTGGGCGGGGAGCTGTTTTTT. Translated, it gives CASRGLAGVGGELFF.

V and J are TRBV7-2 and TRBJ1-2, with TRBD1 matching over 9 bases. Germline CDR1 is SGHTA and CDR2 is FQGNSA. The CDR3 totals 15 residues. The V and J ends lost 4 bases and 6 bases, in that order; junction bases with no gene match: 9. CDR3: CASSSRDREFNGYTF. The CDR3 nucleotides are TGTGCCAGCAGCTCTAGGGACAGGGAATTTAATGGCTACACCTTC.

The V call is TRBV30, the J call TRBJ2-6, with D tentatively TRBD1 (6 bases). V was cut by 3 bases and J by 7 bases, with 7 bases left in between. This CDR3 has 12 residues. From germline, CDR1 is GTSNPN and CDR2 SVGIG (reference sequence). CDR3 region: CAWRGAANVLTF. The CDR3 DNA sequence: TGTGCCTGGAGGGGGGCCGCCAACGTCCTGACTTTC.

V and J are TRBV30 and TRBJ2-1; D uncertain. Per the germline V gene, CDR1 is GTSNPN and CDR2 is SVGIG (reference sequence). V was trimmed by 3 bases and J by 5 bases, leaving 8 bases between them. The CDR3 spans 12 residues. The CDR3 reads CAWRPVNNEQFF. In nucleotides, the CDR3 is TGTGCCTGGAGGCCGGTAAACAATGAGCAGTTCTTC.

The CDR3 loop is CASSVVAGGNGYTF. CDR3 sequence (DNA): TGTGCCAGCAGCGTAGTGGCAGGGGGTAATGGCTACACCTTC. The rearrangement joins TRBV9 to TRBJ1-2, with 7 bases lining up with TRBD1. CDR3 length: 14 amino acids. Looked up from germline, CDR1 is SGDLS and CDR2 is YYNGEE. The V segment lost 0 bases and the J segment 6 bases; nucleotides outside the gene matches: 5. Using reference TRBV9 and TRBJ1-2 for the parts outside the CDR3, the full variable domain is DSGVTQTPKHLITATGQRVTLRCSPRSGDLSVYWYQQSLDQGLQFLIQYYNGEERAKGNILERFSAQQFPDLHSELNLSSLELGDSALYFCASSVVAGGNGYTFGSGTRLTVV.

The CDR3 loop is CASTPKPGEGETDTQYF. Written as DNA, the CDR3 is TGTGCCAGCACCCCCAAACCGGGAGAGGGTGAGACAGATACGCAGTATTTT. The chain links TRBV2 to TRBJ2-3; D may be TRBD2 (6 bases). Deletions cut 7 bases from V and 3 bases from J, with 23 bases between. Germline assignment: CDR1 SNHLY and CDR2 FYNNEI. CDR3 length equals 17 residues.

The chain carries TRBV4-2 and TRBJ2-3; TRBD2 agrees at 9 bases. The CDR3 has 17 residues. V lost 0 bases, J lost 1 base, and 5 bases stayed unmatched. The germline gives CDR1 LGHNA, CDR2 YNFKEQ. The CDR3 sequence: CASSQDSGSRGTDTQYF. The CDR3 bases are TGTGCCAGCAGCCAAGATAGCGGGAGTAGAGGCACAGATACGCAGTATTTT.

V usage is TRBV7-9 and J usage is TRBJ1-5; perhaps TRBD1 as D (6 bases). Per the germline V gene, CDR1 is SEHNR and CDR2 is FQNEAQ (reference sequence). The CDR3 length is 17 residues. Trimming took off 1 base at V and 3 bases at J, with 16 bases between the two ends. The CDR3 sequence is CASSLGFGDRSNQPQHF. CDR3 DNA sequence: TGTGCCAGCAGCTTAGGTTTTGGTGACAGGTCCAATCAGCCCCAGCATTTT.

The chain couples TRBV6-1 to TRBJ2-1; perhaps TRBD1 as D (5 bases). V was cut by 4 bases and J by 3 bases, with 7 bases left in between. The CDR3 length is 13 residues. The germline CDR1 and CDR2 sequences are MNHNS and SASEGT. CDR3 bases: TGTGCCAGCAGTGCAGGGTACTACAATGAGCAGTTCTTC. Translating gives CASSAGYYNEQFF.